Listed below are T cell receptor beta chains from one sample, sequenced in a study of cytomegalovirus exposure and HLA in healthy donors. The method was immunoSEQ multiplex PCR; TCRdb's version includes in-frame clones alone and lacks a portion of them. Of 150,000 to 180,000 clones listed, 75% to 90% are singletons. The sample taken for sequencing was PBMCs. These receptors came from a man between 18 and 29 years old in good health and CMV-seropositive. Both conserved end residues are part of each CDR3. A D gene is named only where the DNA matches it firmly. Expanded clones are given a class, and other clones once, few, many or no size at all.

clone_size j_call v_call d_call cdr3_aa cdr3_nt
. TRBJ1-1 TRBV5-1 TRBD1 CASSRPRDRNTEAFF TGCGCCAGCAGCCGACCAAGGGACAGGAACACTGAAGCTTTCTTT
. TRBJ1-6 TRBV7-9 . CASSLGTGSAPLHF TGTGCCAGCAGCTTAGGTACAGGATCGGCACCCCTCCACTTT
. TRBJ1-5 TRBV6-5 . CASSYSPLGNQPQHF TGTGCCAGCAGTTACTCCCCACTTGGCAATCAGCCCCAGCATTTT
. TRBJ2-5 TRBV5-4 TRBD1 CASSFRQGRETQYF TGTGCCAGCAGCTTTCGACAGGGGCGGGAGACCCAGTACTTC
. TRBJ2-1 TRBV19 . CASSRTDLSSYNEQFF TGTGCCAGTAGTAGGACAGATTTGAGCTCCTACAATGAGCAGTTCTTC
. TRBJ1-4 TRBV27 . CASSLLGAGATNEKLFF TGTGCCAGCAGTTTACTGGGGGCCGGAGCAACTAATGAAAAACTGTTTTTT
. TRBJ1-1 TRBV19 TRBD1 CASQSDRGEAFF TGTGCCAGTCAGTCGGACAGGGGGGAAGCTTTCTTT
. TRBJ2-5 TRBV7-2 . CASSLTYQETQYF TGTGCCAGCAGTCTCACTTACCAAGAGACCCAGTACTTC
. TRBJ1-2 TRBV5-6 TRBD1 CASSSTGQGHGYTF TGTGCCAGCAGCTCGACGGGACAGGGCCATGGCTACACCTTC
. TRBJ1-2 TRBV11-2 . CASSYRNYGYTF TGTGCCAGCAGCTACAGGAACTATGGCTACACCTTC
once TRBJ1-1 TRBV7-2 . CASSAGGRTEAFF TGTGCCAGCAGCGCGGGGGGGCGGACTGAAGCTTTCTTT
. TRBJ2-7 TRBV5-6 . CASSFSGMDEQYF TGTGCCAGCAGCTTCTCAGGGATGGACGAGCAGTACTTC
. TRBJ1-2 TRBV27 . CASRKQGGWWGYTF TGTGCCAGCAGAAAACAGGGTGGGTGGTGGGGCTACACCTTC
. TRBJ2-1 TRBV4-3 TRBD2 CASSQDGSGGAWDEQFF TGCGCCAGCAGCCAAGACGGTAGCGGGGGGGCCTGGGATGAGCAGTTCTTC
. TRBJ2-7 TRBV18 TRBD1 CASSSQGSPYEQYF TGTGCCAGCTCGTCACAGGGGTCCCCCTACGAGCAGTACTTC
. TRBJ1-2 TRBV5-1 TRBD1 CASSMGQGDGYTF TGCGCCAGCAGCATGGGACAGGGGGATGGCTACACCTTC
. TRBJ2-2 TRBV7-9 . CASSSPGVRTGELFF TGTGCCAGCAGCTCACCAGGGGTTCGAACCGGGGAGCTGTTTTTT
. TRBJ2-7 TRBV27 . CASSLRSGAYEQYF TGTGCCAGCAGTTTACGGTCAGGCGCCTACGAGCAGTACTTC
. TRBJ2-5 TRBV7-7 . CASSLDRETQYF TGTGCCAGCAGCTTAGATCGAGAGACCCAGTACTTC
. TRBJ2-3 TRBV18 . CASSPPAGTDTQYF TGTGCCAGCTCACCACCGGCGGGAACAGATACGCAGTATTTT
. TRBJ1-1 TRBV6-1 TRBD1 CASTPGGNTEAFF TGTGCCAGCACCCCAGGGGGTAACACTGAAGCTTTCTTT
. TRBJ2-2 TRBV5-4 . CASSLHGTGELFF TGTGCCAGCAGCTTGCACGGCACCGGGGAGCTGTTTTTT
. TRBJ2-7 TRBV2 TRBD1 CASSEQGESYEQYF TGTGCCAGCAGTGAGCAGGGGGAAAGCTACGAGCAGTACTTC
. TRBJ2-3 TRBV6-6 . CASSYGASATDTQYF TGTGCCAGCAGTTACGGGGCTAGCGCCACAGATACGCAGTATTTT
. TRBJ2-4 TRBV5-6 TRBD1 CASSLGQGLLAKNIQYF TGTGCCAGCAGCTTGGGACAGGGCCTTCTAGCCAAAAACATTCAGTACTTC
. TRBJ2-3 TRBV29-1 TRBD2 CSVRGSGSADTQYF TGCAGCGTTCGAGGTAGCGGGAGTGCAGATACGCAGTATTTT
. TRBJ2-5 TRBV20-1 . CSARARETQYF TGCAGTGCCAGGGCGAGGGAGACCCAGTACTTC
. TRBJ2-7 TRBV14 . CASSHRGLVYEQYF TGTGCCAGCAGCCACCGCGGACTGGTCTACGAGCAGTACTTC
many TRBJ1-2 TRBV6-5 . CASSLGGYGYTF TGTGCCAGCAGTTTGGGGGGTTATGGCTACACCTTC
. TRBJ1-1 TRBV19 . CASSMRWLGVAFF TGTGCCAGTAGTATGAGATGGTTGGGAGTCGCTTTCTTT
. TRBJ2-2 TRBV11-1 TRBD2 CASSLTSGGGELFF TGTGCCAGCAGCTTGACTAGCGGGGGTGGGGAGCTGTTTTTT
. TRBJ1-1 TRBV6-5 TRBD1 CASREGAANTEAFF TGTGCCAGCAGGGAGGGGGCAGCGAACACTGAAGCTTTCTTT
. TRBJ1-2 TRBV27 . CASTSGQGLDGYTF TGTGCCAGCACCTCAGGGCAGGGGCTTGATGGCTACACCTTC
few TRBJ2-7 TRBV6-5 . CASRHLGEQYF TGTGCCAGCAGACACCTAGGCGAGCAGTACTTC
. TRBJ2-1 TRBV4-1 . CASSQDVLSYNEQFF TGCGCCAGCAGCCAAGATGTACTGAGTTACAATGAGCAGTTCTTC
. TRBJ2-1 TRBV10-3 TRBD1 CAIRDRVGDEQFF TGTGCCATCCGGGACAGGGTAGGGGATGAGCAGTTCTTC
. TRBJ1-4 TRBV9 TRBD1 CASSAGHRDRTEKLFF TGTGCCAGCAGCGCCGGACACCGGGACAGGACTGAAAAACTGTTTTTT
. TRBJ2-7 TRBV5-4 TRBD1 CASSPRDRVYEQYF TGTGCCAGCAGCCCCCGGGACAGGGTCTACGAGCAGTACTTC
. TRBJ2-7 TRBV5-3 . CARNPRLEFTYEQYF TGTGCCAGAAACCCAAGACTAGAATTCACCTACGAGCAGTACTTC
. TRBJ2-7 TRBV13 TRBD1 CASSLSAGQGYEQYF TGTGCCAGCAGCTTATCCGCGGGACAGGGCTACGAGCAGTACTTC
. TRBJ2-3 TRBV7-7 . CASSSTGFTDTQYF TGTGCCAGCAGCTCGACCGGGTTTACAGATACGCAGTATTTT
few TRBJ1-2 TRBV30 TRBD1 CAWRITRTGGDGYTF TGTGCCTGGAGAATCACCAGGACAGGGGGCGATGGCTACACCTTC